This section outlines one T cell receptor beta chain sequence together with its context. This clonotype showed up many times. There is no known antigen for this receptor. No base quality values were provided; no much bigger clone lies one nucleotide off. This record belongs to a study of T cell repertoires in cytomegalovirus infection (dated by TCRdb to between 2017 and 2020). About the study as a whole: Donor HLA type was relevant to the analysis, because carriage of CMV infection together with the matching HLA type was indicated by public TCR beta signatures.

The data were produced on an Illumina HiSeq 1500. TCRdb handled the public reads itself, with Q25 trimming in fastp and clone calling in MiXCR, and kept productive beta chains. Rows are combined by CDR3 protein, so each entry shows the most common genes and DNA. The sample records under 200,000 distinct CDR3 sequences, roughly 9.8% of which are singletons. The top ten hold about 4.6% of the sample. Cut back by 1 base and 5 bases, the V and J ends lie 9 bases apart. The CDR3 covers 14 residues, taking in both the cysteine and the phenylalanine. The CDR3 DNA has 42 bases and is translated from base 1. CDR1 and CDR2 are read off the germline V gene as SGHVS and FQNEAQ. What the work shows at the level of the full study, not this receptor alone: The ex vivo response was dominated by HLA-C-restricted CMV-specific TCR beta clonotypes, which also provided the single most frequent clonotype in two of eight donors. In both this cohort and an independent cohort of 352 donors, the cumulative frequency of public TCR beta family members distinguished carriers of CMV infection plus the relevant HLA type.

This TCR was recovered from a human donor in good health (CMV status not recorded). Some clones in this sample may be carry-over from other donors' samples. The chain is made from TRBV7-8 and TRBJ2-1; the D gene remains uncertain. Material for sequencing was PBMCs. This receptor carries the CDR3 CASSLVNSNNEQFF. Here is the DNA: TGTGCCAGCAGCTTAGTTAACTCGAACAATGAGCAGTTCTTC.